A single sample gave rise to the 2 T cell receptor beta chains below, sequenced in a study of T cells expressing NK-cell markers. Using the 5' RACE reads, TCRdb records one entry per CDR3 protein without DNA. The sample holds about 550,000 distinct CDR3 sequences. Sequencing was done on a sample of blood T cells: a sorted CD56 or NKG2C T cell subset, CD4+ or CD8+ T cells, or bulk PBMC T cells (not recorded which). The receptors here all came from a young man in good health.

V usage is TRBV4-3 and J usage is TRBJ2-7; the D gene TCRdb calls, TRBD2, cannot be checked with no DNA. Germline V lookup: CDR1 LGHNA, CDR2 YSLEER. CDR3 length: 16 residues. CDR3 sequence reads: CASSQELGLAVYEQYF.

This rearrangement joins TRBV5-1 to TRBJ2-1. Germline V gives CDR1 SGHRS, CDR2 YFSETQ. The CDR3 loop spans 17 amino acids. The CDR3 region is CASSLTPTGSPYNEQFF.